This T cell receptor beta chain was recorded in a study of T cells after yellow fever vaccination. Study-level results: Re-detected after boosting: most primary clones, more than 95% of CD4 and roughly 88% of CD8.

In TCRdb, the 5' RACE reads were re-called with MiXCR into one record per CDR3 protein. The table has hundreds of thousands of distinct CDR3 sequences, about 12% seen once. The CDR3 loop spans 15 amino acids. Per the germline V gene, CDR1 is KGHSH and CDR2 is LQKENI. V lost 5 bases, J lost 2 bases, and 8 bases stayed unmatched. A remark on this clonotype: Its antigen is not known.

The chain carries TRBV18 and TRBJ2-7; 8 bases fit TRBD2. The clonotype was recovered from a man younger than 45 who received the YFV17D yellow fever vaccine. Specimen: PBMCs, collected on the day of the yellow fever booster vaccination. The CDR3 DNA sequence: TGTGCCAGCTCATTACAGCGGGAGATTGCCTACGAGCAGTACTTC. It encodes CASSLQREIAYEQYF.